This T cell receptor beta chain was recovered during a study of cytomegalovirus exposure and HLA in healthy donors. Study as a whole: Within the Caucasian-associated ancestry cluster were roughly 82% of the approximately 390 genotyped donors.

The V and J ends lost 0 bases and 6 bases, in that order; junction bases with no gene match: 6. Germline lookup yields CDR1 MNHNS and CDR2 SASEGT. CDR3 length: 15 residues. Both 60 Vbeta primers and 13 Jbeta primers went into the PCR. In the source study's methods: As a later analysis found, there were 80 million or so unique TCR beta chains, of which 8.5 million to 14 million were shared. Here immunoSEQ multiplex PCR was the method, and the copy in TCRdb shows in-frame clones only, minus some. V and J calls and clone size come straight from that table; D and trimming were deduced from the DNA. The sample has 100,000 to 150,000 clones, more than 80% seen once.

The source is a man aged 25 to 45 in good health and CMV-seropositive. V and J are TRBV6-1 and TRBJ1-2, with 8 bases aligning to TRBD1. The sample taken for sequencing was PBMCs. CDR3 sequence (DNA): TGTGCCAGCAGTGAAGCGCCGGACAGGGCAAATGGCTACACCTTC. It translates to CASSEAPDRANGYTF.